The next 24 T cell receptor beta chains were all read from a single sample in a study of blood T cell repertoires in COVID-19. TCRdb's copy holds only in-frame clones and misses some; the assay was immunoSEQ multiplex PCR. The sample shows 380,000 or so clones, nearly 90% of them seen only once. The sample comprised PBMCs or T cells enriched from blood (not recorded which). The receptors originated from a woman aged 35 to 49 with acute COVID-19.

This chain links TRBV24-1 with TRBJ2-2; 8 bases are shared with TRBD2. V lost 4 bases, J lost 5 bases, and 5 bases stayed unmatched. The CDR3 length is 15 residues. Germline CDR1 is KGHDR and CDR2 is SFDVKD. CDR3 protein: CATSERTSRTGELFF. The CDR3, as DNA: TGTGCCACCAGTGAAAGGACTAGCCGGACCGGGGAGCTGTTTTTT.

CDR3 in DNA: TGCGCCAGCAGCCAAGATAACGCTCTCACTAGCGGATGGGTGGAGCTGTTTTTT. Translated, it gives CASSQDNALTSGWVELFF. The chain has TRBV4-1 and TRBJ2-2, with 8 bases that match TRBD2. The length of the CDR3 is 18 residues. Germline CDR1 and CDR2: MGHRA and YSYEKL. The trim removed 0 bases at V and 10 bases at J, leaving 16 bases unmatched.

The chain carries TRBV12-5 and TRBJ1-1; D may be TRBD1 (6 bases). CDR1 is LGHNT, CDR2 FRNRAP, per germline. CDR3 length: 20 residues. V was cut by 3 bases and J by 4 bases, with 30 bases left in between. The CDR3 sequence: CASGFQTTGSITPSVTEAFF. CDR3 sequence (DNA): TGTGCTAGTGGTTTCCAAACAACAGGGAGCATAACGCCGTCGGTCACTGAAGCTTTCTTT.

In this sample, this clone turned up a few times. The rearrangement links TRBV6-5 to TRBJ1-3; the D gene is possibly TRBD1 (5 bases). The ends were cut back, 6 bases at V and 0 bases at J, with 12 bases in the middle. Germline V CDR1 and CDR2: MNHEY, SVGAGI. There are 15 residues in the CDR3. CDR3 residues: CASSSDSFSGNTIYF. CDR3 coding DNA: TGTGCCAGCAGCTCCGACAGCTTCTCTGGAAACACCATATATTTT.

CDR3 in DNA: TGTGCCTGGAGGGGGCTTCGGAATGAGCAGTTCTTC. Translating gives CAWRGLRNEQFF. This chain joins TRBV30 and TRBJ2-1; a possible D gene is TRBD1 (5 bases). Trimming pared 3 bases from V and 7 bases from J, leaving 10 bases between. Germline CDR1 and CDR2: GTSNPN and SVGIG (reference sequence). CDR3 size: 12 residues.

The CDR3 is CASGGDSAYEQYF. The CDR3 nucleotides read TGTGCCAGCGGCGGGGACTCTGCCTACGAGCAGTACTTC. The chain uses TRBV9 and TRBJ2-7; D is possibly TRBD2 (6 bases). The CDR3 extends over 13 amino acids. Germline V gives CDR1 SGDLS, CDR2 YYNGEE. V was pared by 7 bases and J by 2 bases, with 13 bases between.

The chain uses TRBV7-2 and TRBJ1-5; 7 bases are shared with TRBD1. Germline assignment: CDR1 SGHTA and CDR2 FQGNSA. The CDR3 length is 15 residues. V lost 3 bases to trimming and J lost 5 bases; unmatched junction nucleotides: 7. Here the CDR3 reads CASSFWTGKDQPQHF. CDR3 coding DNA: TGTGCCAGCAGCTTTTGGACAGGCAAGGATCAGCCCCAGCATTTT.

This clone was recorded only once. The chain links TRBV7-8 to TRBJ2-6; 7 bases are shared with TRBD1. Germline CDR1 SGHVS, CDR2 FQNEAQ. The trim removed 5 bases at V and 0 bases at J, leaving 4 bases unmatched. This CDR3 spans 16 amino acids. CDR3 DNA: TGTGCCAGCAGCGTAGACAGGGTCTCTGGGGCCAACGTCCTGACTTTC. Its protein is CASSVDRVSGANVLTF.

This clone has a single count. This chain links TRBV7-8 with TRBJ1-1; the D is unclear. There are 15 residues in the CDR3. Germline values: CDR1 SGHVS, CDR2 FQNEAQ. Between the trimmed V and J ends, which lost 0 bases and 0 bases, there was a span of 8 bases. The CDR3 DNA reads TGTGCCAGCAGCTTAGCTGGTGACATGAACACTGAAGCTTTCTTT. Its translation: CASSLAGDMNTEAFF.

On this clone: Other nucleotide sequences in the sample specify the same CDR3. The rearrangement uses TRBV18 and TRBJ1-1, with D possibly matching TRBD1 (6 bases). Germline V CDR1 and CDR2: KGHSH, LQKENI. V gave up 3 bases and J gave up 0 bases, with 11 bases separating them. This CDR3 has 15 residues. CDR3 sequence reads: CASSPSTGMNTEAFF. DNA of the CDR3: TGTGCCAGCTCACCTTCAACAGGGATGAACACTGAAGCTTTCTTT.

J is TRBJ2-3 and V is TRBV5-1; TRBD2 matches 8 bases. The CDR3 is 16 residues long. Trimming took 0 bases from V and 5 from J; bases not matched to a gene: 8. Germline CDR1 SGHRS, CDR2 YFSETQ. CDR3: CASSLAGGGRVDTQYF. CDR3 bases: TGCGCCAGCAGCTTGGCCGGGGGGGGCCGGGTAGATACGCAGTATTTT.

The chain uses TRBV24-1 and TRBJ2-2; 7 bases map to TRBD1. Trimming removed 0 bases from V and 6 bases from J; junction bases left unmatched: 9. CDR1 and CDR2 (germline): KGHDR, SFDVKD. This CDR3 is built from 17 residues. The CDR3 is CATSDLPHTGDPGELFF. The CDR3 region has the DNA TGTGCCACCAGTGATTTGCCTCATACAGGGGACCCCGGGGAGCTGTTTTTT.

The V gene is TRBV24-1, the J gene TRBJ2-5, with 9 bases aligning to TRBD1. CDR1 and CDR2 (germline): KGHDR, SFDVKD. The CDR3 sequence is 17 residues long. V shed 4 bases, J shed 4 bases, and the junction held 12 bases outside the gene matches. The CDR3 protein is CATSEGQGRGLGETQYF. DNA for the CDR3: TGTGCCACCAGTGAGGGACAGGGACGCGGCCTGGGAGAGACCCAGTACTTC.

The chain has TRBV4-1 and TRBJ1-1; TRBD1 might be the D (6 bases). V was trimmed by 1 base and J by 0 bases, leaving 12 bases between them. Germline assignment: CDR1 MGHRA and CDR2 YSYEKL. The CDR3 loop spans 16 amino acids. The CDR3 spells CASSQARTAMNTEAFF. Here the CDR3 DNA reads TGCGCCAGCAGCCAAGCGAGGACAGCGATGAACACTGAAGCTTTCTTT.

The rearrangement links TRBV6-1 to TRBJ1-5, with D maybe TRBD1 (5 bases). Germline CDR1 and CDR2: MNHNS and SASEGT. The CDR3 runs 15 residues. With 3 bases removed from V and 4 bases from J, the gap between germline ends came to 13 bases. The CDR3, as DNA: TGTGCCAGCAGTGATATGGGACTGATAAATCAGCCCCAGCATTTT. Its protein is CASSDMGLINQPQHF.

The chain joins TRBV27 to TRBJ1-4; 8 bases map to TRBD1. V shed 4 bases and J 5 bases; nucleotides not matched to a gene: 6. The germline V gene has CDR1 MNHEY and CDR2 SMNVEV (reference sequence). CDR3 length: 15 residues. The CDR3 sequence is CASSSFRGRNEKLFF. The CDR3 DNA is TGTGCCAGCAGTTCTTTCAGGGGGCGGAATGAAAAACTGTTTTTT. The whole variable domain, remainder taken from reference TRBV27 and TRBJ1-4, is EAQVTQNPRYLITVTGKKLTVTCSQNMNHEYMSWYRQDPGLGLRQIYYSMNVEVTDKGDVPEGYKVSRKEKRNFPLILESPSPNQTSLYFCASSSFRGRNEKLFFGSGTQLSVL.

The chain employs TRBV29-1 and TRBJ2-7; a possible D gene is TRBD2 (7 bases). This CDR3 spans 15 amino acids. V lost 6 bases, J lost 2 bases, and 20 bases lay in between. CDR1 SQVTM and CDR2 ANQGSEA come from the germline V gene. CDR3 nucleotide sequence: TGCAGCGTCCGCGAAAGGGGGGGGGAGCCCTACGAGCAGTACTTC. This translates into CSVRERGGEPYEQYF.

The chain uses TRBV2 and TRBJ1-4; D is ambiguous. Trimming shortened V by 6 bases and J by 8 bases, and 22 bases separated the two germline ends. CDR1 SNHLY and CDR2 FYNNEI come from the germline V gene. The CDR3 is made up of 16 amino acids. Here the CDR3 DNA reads TGTGCCAGCAGCGACATACCAGGTTCCCGCTGGGAAAAACTGTTTTTT. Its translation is CASSDIPGSRWEKLFF.

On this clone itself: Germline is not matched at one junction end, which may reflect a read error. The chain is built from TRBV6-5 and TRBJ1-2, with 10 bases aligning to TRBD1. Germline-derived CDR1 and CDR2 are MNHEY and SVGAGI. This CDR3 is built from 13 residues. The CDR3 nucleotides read TGTGCCAGCAGTCGAACCGGGACAGGGGATTTAAAGTTC. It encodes CASSRTGTGDLKF.

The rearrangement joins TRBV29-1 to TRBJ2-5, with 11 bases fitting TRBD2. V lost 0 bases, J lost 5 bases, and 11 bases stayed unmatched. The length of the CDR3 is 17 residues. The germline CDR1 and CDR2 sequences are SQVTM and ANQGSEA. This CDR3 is CSVEDHGSGGAGETQYF. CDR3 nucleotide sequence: TGCAGCGTTGAAGATCATGGTAGCGGGGGGGCCGGGGAGACCCAGTACTTC.

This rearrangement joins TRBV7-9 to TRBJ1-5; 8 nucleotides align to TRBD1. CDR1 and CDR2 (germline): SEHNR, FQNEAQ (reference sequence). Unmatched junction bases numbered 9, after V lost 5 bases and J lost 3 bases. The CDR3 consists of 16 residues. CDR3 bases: TGTGCCAGCAGCGGGGACAGGATTTTGAACAATCAGCCCCAGCATTTT. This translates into CASSGDRILNNQPQHF. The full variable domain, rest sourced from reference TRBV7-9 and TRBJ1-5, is DTGVSQNPRHKITKRGQNVTFRCDPISEHNRLYWYRQTLGQGPEFLTYFQNEAQLEKSRLLSDRFSAERPKGSFSTLEIQRTEQGDSAMYLCASSGDRILNNQPQHFGDGTRLSIL.

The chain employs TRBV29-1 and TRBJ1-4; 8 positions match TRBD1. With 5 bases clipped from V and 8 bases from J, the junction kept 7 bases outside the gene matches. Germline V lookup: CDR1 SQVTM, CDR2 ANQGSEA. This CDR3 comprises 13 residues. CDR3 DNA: TGCAGCGTTACCAGAGACAGGGGAGAAAAACTGTTTTTT. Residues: CSVTRDRGEKLFF.

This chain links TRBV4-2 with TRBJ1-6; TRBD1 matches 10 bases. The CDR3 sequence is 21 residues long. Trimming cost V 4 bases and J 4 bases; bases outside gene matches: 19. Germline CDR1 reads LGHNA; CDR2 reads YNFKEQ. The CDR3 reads CASSLTWGQGRGFGYNSPLHF. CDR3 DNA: TGTGCCAGCAGCCTCACTTGGGGACAGGGGAGAGGGTTCGGGTATAATTCACCCCTCCACTTT.

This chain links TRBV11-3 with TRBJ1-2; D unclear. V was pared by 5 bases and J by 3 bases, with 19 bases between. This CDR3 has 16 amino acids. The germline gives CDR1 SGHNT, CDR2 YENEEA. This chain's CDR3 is CASSVILGQDYYGYTF. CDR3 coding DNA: TGTGCCAGCAGCGTTATCCTCGGGCAGGACTACTATGGCTACACCTTC. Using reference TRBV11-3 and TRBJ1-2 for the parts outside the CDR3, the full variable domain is EAGVVQSPRYKIIEKKQPVAFWCNPISGHNTLYWYLQNLGQGPELLIRYENEEAVDDSQLPKDRFSAERLKGVDSTLKIQPAELGDSAVYLCASSVILGQDYYGYTFGSGTRLTVV.